The 14 T cell receptor beta chains below come from one sample, sequenced in a study of blood T cell repertoires in COVID-19. Profiling relied on immunoSEQ multiplex PCR, and the TCRdb table lists in-frame clones only, not all of them. The sample consists of hundreds of thousands of clones, about 91% of them appearing once. The sample taken for sequencing was PBMCs or T cells enriched from blood (not recorded which). All receptors come from a woman aged 18-29 years who had recovered from COVID-19.

V and J are TRBV2 and TRBJ1-1; 7 bases are a match to TRBD1. The V gene's germline CDR1 is SNHLY and CDR2 FYNNEI. CDR3 size: 14 residues. V shed 4 bases, J shed 4 bases, and the junction held 6 bases outside the gene matches. CDR3 residues: CASSGQGVGTEAFF. The CDR3 DNA follows: TGTGCCAGCAGTGGACAGGGCGTGGGCACTGAAGCTTTCTTT.

The J gene is TRBJ2-2, the V gene TRBV9, with 10 bases lining up with TRBD1. The CDR3 extends over 17 amino acids. J lost 4 bases, V lost 0 bases, and 6 bases had no gene match. The germline V gene encodes CDR1 SGDLS and CDR2 YYNGEE. The CDR3: CASSVERQGAGTGELFF. In DNA, the CDR3 is TGTGCCAGCAGCGTAGAAAGACAGGGGGCGGGCACCGGGGAGCTGTTTTTT.

This sequence joins TRBV6-2 or TRBV6-3 and TRBJ1-3; D gene unclear. V was pared by 2 bases and J by 2 bases, with 10 bases between. The CDR3 sequence is 15 residues long. The germline V gene encodes CDR1 MNHEY and CDR2 SVGEGT. As DNA, the CDR3 is TGTGCCAGCAGTTACGGACGGGGAACTGGAAACACCATATATTTT. The encoded protein is CASSYGRGTGNTIYF.

J is TRBJ1-2 and V is TRBV18; no clear D gene. V was shortened by 8 bases and J by 5 bases, with 18 bases between the two germline ends. CDR1 is KGHSH, CDR2 LQKENI, per germline. The CDR3 spans 14 residues. This chain's CDR3 is CASTSSDRGYGYTF. The DNA for the CDR3 is TGTGCCAGCACGTCCTCCGATAGAGGATATGGCTACACCTTC.

About this clone: In the same sample, other DNA sequences code for this CDR3. The V gene is TRBV14, the J gene TRBJ2-7, with a weak D call TRBD1 (5 bases). This CDR3 contains 14 residues. In germline, CDR1 is SGHDN, CDR2 FVKESK. Trimming removed 2 bases from V and 4 bases from J, with 12 bases in between. The CDR3 DNA is TGTGCCAGCAGCCAACAGGGTTTGGGATACGAGCAGTACTTC. It is translated as CASSQQGLGYEQYF.

This clone was recorded once. This chain links TRBV28 with TRBJ1-3, with 10 bases identical to TRBD1. CDR1 is MDHEN and CDR2 is SYDVKM in the germline V gene. CDR3 size: 17 residues. The V segment lost 5 bases and the J segment 4 bases; nucleotides outside the gene matches: 11. CDR3 region: CASSLRSGTGAGNTIYF. The CDR3 DNA reads as TGTGCCAGCAGTCTGCGATCTGGGACAGGGGCGGGAAACACCATATATTTT.

This clone was picked up a small number of times. V usage is TRBV5-5 and J usage is TRBJ1-6; D is unclear. V lost 4 bases and J 10 bases, leaving 18 bases between the germline ends. The CDR3 contains 15 residues. Germline CDR1 is SGHKS and CDR2 is YYEKEE (reference sequence). The CDR3 region has the DNA TGTGCCAGCAGCCTAGGCTCTACTATCCGGTCACCCCTCCACTTT. It codes for CASSLGSTIRSPLHF. Looking up the rest from reference TRBV5-5 and TRBJ1-6 gives the full variable domain: DAGVTQSPTHLIKTRGQQVTLRCSPISGHKSVSWYQQVLGQGPQFIFQYYEKEERGRGNFPDRFSARQFPNYSSELNVNALLLGDSALYLCASSLGSTIRSPLHFGNGTRLTVT.

V is TRBV6-5 and J is TRBJ1-5, with D hard to call. This CDR3 comprises 15 residues. The V gene's germline CDR1 is MNHEY and CDR2 SVGAGI. Trimming shortened V by 2 bases and J by 2 bases, and 10 bases separated the two germline ends. CDR3 nucleotides: TGTGCCAGCAGTTACGCGGAGGGTGGCAATCAGCCCCAGCATTTT. Protein: CASSYAEGGNQPQHF.

The CDR3 reads CASSREDRGTRGYTF. In DNA, the CDR3 is TGTGCCAGCAGCCGAGAGGACAGGGGTACGAGAGGCTACACCTTC. The V call is TRBV2, the J call TRBJ1-2, with 9 bases that match TRBD1. Per the germline V gene, CDR1 is SNHLY and CDR2 is FYNNEI. Losses at the gene ends were 6 bases for V and 8 bases for J; bases not matched to a gene: 13. This CDR3 region has 15 residues.

The chain links TRBV7-3 to TRBJ2-7; 11 nucleotides match TRBD2. This CDR3 comprises 14 residues. V was pared by 6 bases and J by 2 bases, with 3 bases of the junction left unmatched. Germline V gene data show CDR1 as SGHTA and CDR2 as FQGTGA. CDR3 coding DNA: TGTGCCAGCAGTGTAGCGGGAGGGCCCTACGAGCAGTACTTC. This codes for CASSVAGGPYEQYF.

The chain employs TRBV11-3 and TRBJ1-4; TRBD1 agrees at 11 bases. Germline V gene lookup returns CDR1 SGHNT and CDR2 YENEEA. Trimming removed 1 base from V and 3 bases from J; junction bases left unmatched: 13. This CDR3 spans 20 amino acids. CDR3 amino acids: CASSLAEPHPGQGANEKLFF. Here the CDR3 DNA reads TGTGCCAGCAGCTTAGCGGAACCACACCCGGGACAGGGGGCTAATGAAAAACTGTTTTTT.

The V gene is TRBV11-2, the J gene TRBJ1-2; 7 bases agree with TRBD1. Germline V gene sequence: CDR1 SGHAT, CDR2 FQNNGV. Trimming at V came to 5 bases and at J to 7 bases, leaving 7 bases not matched to a gene. The CDR3 is 13 amino acids. CDR3: CASSLGQDGGYTF. DNA of the CDR3: TGTGCCAGCAGCCTAGGACAGGACGGTGGCTACACCTTC.

The chain combines TRBV30 with TRBJ2-7; weak D call: TRBD2 (5 bases). V shed 2 bases and J shed 0 bases, with 11 bases lying between them. This CDR3 comprises 14 residues. Germline V gene data show CDR1 as GTSNPN and CDR2 as SVGIG (reference sequence). CDR3 protein: CAWSTVGSSYEQYF. DNA for the CDR3: TGTGCCTGGAGTACTGTAGGGAGCTCCTACGAGCAGTACTTC.

The V and J genes are TRBV19 and TRBJ1-1; D perhaps matches TRBD1 (5 bases). CDR3 size: 15 residues. With 5 bases removed from V and 1 base from J, the gap between germline ends came to 14 bases. Germline lookup yields CDR1 LNHDA and CDR2 SQIVND (reference sequence). CDR3 nucleotide sequence: TGTGCCAGTAGTCTTATGAACAGGAGGAACACTGAAGCTTTCTTT. Protein product: CASSLMNRRNTEAFF.